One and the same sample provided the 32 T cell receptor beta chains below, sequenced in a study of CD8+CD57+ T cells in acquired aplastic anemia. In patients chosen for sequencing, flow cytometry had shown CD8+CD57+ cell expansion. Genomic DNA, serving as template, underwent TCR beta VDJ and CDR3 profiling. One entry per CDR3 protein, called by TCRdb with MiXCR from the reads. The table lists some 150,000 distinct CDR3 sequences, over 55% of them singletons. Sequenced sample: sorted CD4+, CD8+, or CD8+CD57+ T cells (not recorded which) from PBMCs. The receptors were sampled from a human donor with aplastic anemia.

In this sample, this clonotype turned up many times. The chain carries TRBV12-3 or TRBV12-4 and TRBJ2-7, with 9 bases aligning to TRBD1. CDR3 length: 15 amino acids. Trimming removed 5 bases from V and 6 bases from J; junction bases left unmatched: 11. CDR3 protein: CASSTGTGLGSEQYF. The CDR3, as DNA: TGTGCCAGCAGTACGGGGACAGGGCTGGGCTCCGAGCAGTACTTC.

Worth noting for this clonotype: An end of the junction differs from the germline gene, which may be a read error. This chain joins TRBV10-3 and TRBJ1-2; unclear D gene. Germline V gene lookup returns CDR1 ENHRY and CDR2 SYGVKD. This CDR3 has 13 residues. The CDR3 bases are TGTGCCAGCAGTTACTCGAGGCTATATGGCTACACCTTC. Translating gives CASSYSRLYGYTF.

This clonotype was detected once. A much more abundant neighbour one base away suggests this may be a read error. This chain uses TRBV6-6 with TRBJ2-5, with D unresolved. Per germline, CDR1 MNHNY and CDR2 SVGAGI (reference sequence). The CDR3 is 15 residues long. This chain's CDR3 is CASSYSKRSLLAQCF. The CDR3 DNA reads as TGTGCCAGCAGTTACTCGAAGCGTAGCCTCCTGGCCCAGTGCTTC.

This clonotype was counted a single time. CDR3 residues: CASSPGRTQYF. The CDR3 region has the DNA TGTGCCAGCAGCCCCGGTCGGACCCAGTACTTC. V is TRBV7-6 and J is TRBJ2-5; no reliable D call. The CDR3 totals 11 residues. Trimming cost V 5 bases and J 7 bases, with 8 bases left between them. Germline loops: CDR1 SGHVS, CDR2 FNYEAQ.

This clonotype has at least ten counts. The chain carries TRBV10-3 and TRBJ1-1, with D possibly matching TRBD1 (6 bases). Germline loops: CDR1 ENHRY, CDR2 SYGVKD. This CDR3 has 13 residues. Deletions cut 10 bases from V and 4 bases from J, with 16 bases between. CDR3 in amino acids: CATFTGGRTEAFF. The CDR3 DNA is TGTGCCACCTTTACGGGGGGGCGCACTGAAGCTTTCTTT.

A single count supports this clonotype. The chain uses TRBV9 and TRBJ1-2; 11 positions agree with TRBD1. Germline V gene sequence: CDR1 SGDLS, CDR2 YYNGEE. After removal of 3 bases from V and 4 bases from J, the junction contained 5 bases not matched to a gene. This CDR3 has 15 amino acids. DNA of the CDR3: TGTGCCAGCAGCGAGGGGACAGGGGGGATCTATGGCTACACCTTC. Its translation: CASSEGTGGIYGYTF.

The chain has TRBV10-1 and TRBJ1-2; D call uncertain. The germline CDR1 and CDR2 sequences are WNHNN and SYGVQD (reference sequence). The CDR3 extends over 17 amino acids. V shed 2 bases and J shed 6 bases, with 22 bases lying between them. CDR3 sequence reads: CASSEGETPNTGDGYTF. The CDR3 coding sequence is TGCGCCAGCAGTGAGGGGGAAACCCCCAACACCGGGGATGGCTACACCTTC.

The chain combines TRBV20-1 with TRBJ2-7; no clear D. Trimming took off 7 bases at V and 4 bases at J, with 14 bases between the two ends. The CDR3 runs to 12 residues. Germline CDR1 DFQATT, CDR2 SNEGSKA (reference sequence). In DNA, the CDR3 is TGCAGTGGAGCAAAAGAGAATTACGAGCAGTACTTC. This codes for CSGAKENYEQYF.

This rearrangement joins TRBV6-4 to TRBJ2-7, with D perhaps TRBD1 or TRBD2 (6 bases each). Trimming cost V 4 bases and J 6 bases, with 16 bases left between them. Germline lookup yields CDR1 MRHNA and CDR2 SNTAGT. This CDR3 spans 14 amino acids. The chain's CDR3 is CASSAIEGGGEQYF. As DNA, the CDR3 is TGTGCCAGCAGTGCCATCGAGGGGGGCGGCGAGCAGTACTTC.

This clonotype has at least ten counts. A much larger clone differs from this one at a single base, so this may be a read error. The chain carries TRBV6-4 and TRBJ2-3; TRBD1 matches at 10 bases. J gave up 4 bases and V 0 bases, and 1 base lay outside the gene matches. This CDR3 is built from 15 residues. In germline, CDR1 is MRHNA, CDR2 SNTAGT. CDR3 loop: CASSDSTGGADTQYF. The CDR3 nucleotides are TGTGCCAGCAGTGACTCGACAGGGGGCGCAGATACGCAGTATTTT.

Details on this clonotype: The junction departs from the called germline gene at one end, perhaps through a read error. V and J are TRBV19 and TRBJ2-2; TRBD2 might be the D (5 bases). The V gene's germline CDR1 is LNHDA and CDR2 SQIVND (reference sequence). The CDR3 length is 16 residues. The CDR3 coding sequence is TGTGCCAATAGTATAGGTTCGGGAACGAACACCGGGGAGCTGTTTTTT. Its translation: CANSIGSGTNTGELFF.

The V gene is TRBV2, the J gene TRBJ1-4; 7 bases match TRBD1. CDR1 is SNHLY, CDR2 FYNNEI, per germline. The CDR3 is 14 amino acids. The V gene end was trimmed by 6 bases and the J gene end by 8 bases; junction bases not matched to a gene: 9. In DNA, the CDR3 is TGTGCCAGCAGGCCAGGACAGGAGGGGGAAAAACTGTTTTTT. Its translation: CASRPGQEGEKLFF.

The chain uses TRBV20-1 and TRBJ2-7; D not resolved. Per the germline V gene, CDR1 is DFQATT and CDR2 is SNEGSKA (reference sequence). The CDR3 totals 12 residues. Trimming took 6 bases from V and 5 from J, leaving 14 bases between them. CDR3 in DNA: TGCAGTGCCAGATGGGATCGTGACGAGCAGTACTTC. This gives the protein CSARWDRDEQYF.

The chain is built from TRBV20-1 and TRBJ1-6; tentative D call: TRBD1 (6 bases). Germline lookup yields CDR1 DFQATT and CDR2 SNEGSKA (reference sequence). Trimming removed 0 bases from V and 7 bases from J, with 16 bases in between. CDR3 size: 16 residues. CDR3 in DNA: TGCAGTGCTAGAGACCCGAAGGGGGGCAGCAATTCACCCCTCCACTTT. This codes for CSARDPKGGSNSPLHF.

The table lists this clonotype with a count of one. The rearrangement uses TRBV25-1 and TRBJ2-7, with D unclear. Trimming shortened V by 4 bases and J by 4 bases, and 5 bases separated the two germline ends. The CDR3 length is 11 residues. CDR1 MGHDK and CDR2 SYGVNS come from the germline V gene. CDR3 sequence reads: CASSGQYEQYF. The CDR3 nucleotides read TGTGCCAGCAGTGGGCAGTACGAGCAGTACTTC.

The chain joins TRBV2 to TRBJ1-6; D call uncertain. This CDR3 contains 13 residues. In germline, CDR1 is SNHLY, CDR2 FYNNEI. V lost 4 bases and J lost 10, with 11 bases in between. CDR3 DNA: TGTGCCAGCAGTGCCATGAGGGCCTCACCCCTCCACTTT. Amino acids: CASSAMRASPLHF.

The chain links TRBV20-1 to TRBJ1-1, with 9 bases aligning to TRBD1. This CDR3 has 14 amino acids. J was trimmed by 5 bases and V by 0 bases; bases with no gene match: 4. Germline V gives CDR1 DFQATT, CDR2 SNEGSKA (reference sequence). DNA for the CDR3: TGCAGTGCTAGAGAGACAGGGGGGTGGACTGAAGCTTTCTTT. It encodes CSARETGGWTEAFF.

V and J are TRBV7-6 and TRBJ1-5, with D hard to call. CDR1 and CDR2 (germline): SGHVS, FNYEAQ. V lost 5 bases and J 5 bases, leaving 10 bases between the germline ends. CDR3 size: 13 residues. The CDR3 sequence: CASSQMLDQPQHF. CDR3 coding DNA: TGTGCCAGCAGCCAAATGTTGGATCAGCCCCAGCATTTT. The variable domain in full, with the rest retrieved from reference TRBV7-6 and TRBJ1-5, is GAGVSQSPRYKVTKRGQDVALRCDPISGHVSLYWYRQALGQGPEFLTYFNYEAQQDKSGLPNDRFSAERPEGSISTLTIQRTEQRDSAMYRCASSQMLDQPQHFGDGTRLSIL.

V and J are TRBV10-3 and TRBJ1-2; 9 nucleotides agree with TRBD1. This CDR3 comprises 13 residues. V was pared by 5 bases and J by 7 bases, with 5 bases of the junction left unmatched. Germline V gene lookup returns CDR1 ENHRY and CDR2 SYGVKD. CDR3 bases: TGTGCCATCAGTACAGGGGGCGATGGTGGCTACACCTTC. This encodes CAISTGGDGGYTF.

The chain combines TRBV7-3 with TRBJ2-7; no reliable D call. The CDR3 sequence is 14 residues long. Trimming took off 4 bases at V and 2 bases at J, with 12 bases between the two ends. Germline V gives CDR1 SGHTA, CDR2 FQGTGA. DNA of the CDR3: TGTGCCAGCAGCTCCCCGACGCCCCCCTACGAGCAGTACTTC. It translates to CASSSPTPPYEQYF.

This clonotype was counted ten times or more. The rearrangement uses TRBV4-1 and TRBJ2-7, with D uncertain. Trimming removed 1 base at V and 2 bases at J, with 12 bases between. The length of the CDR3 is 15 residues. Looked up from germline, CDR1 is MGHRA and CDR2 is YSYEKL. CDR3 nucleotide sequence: TGCGCCAGCAGCCAAGTATCGCTATCCACCTACGAGCAGTACTTC. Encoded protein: CASSQVSLSTYEQYF.

In nucleotides, the CDR3 is TGTGCCAGCGGAGATTGGGAGACCCAGTACTTC. Its translation: CASGDWETQYF. J is TRBJ2-5 and V is TRBV2; no firm D call. Trimming pared 8 bases from V and 5 bases from J, leaving 9 bases between. The CDR3 contains 11 residues. Germline values: CDR1 SNHLY, CDR2 FYNNEI. The whole variable domain, filled in from reference TRBV2 and TRBJ2-5, reads EPEVTQTPSHQVTQMGQEVILRCVPISNHLYFYWYRQILGQKVEFLVSFYNNEISEKSEIFDDQFSVERPDGSNFTLKIRSTKLEDSAMYFCASGDWETQYFGPGTRLLVL.

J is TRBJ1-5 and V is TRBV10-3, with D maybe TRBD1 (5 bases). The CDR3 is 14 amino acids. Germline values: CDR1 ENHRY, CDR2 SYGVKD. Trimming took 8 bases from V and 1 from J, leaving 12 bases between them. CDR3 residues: CAIGVGGSNQPQHF. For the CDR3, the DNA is TGTGCCATCGGAGTGGGGGGAAGCAATCAGCCCCAGCATTTT.

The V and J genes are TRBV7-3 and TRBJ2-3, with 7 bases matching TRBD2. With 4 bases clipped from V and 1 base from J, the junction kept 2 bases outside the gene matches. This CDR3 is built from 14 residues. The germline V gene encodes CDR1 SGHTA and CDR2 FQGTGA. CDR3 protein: CASSSSGGTDTQYF. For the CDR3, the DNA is TGTGCCAGCAGCTCTAGCGGAGGCACAGATACGCAGTATTTT.

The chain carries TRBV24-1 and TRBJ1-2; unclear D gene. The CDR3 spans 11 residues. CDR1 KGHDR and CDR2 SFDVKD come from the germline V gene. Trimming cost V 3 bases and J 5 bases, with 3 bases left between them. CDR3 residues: CATSDIYGYTF. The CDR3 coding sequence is TGTGCCACCAGTGATATTTATGGCTACACCTTC.

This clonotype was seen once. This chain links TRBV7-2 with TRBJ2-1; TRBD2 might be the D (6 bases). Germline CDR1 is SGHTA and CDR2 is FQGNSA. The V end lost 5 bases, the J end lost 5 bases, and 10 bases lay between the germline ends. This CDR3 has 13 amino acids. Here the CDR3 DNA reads TGTGCCAGCAGCCCAAGGAGGGACAATGAGCAGTTCTTC. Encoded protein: CASSPRRDNEQFF.

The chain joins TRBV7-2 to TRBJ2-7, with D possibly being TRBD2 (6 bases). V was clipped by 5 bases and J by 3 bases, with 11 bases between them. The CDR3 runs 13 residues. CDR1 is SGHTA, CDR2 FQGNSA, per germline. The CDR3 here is CASSAGTVYEQYF. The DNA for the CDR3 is TGTGCCAGCAGCGCTGGGACTGTCTACGAGCAGTACTTC.

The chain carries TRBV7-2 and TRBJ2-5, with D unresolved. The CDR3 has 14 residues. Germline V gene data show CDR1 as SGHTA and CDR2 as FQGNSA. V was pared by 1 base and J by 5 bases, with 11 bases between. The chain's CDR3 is CASSLGLPPETQYF. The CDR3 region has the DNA TGTGCCAGCAGCTTAGGACTTCCCCCGGAGACCCAGTACTTC.

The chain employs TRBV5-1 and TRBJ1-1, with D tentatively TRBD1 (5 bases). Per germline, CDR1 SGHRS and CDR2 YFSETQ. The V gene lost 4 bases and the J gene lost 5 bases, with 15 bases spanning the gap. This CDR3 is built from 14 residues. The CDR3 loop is CASSQNRGKTEAFF. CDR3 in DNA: TGCGCCAGCAGCCAAAACCGGGGGAAAACTGAAGCTTTCTTT.

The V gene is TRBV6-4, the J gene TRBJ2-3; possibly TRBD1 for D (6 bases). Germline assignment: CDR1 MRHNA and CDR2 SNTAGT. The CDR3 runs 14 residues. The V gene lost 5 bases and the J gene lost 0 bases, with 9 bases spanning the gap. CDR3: CASSTGTSTDTQYF. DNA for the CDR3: TGTGCCAGCAGTACCGGGACAAGCACAGATACGCAGTATTTT.

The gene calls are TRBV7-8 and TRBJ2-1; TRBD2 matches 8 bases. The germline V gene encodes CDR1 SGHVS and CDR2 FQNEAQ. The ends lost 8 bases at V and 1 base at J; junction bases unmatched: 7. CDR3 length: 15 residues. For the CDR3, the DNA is TGTGCCAGCGGGACCAGCGGGGGTTCCTACAATGAGCAGTTCTTC. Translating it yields CASGTSGGSYNEQFF.

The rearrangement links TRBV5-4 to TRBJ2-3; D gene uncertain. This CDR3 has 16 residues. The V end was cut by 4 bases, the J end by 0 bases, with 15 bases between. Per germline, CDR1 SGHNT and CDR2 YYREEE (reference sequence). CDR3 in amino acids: CASSTPGRMSTDTQYF. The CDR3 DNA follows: TGTGCCAGCAGCACCCCTGGGCGGATGAGCACAGATACGCAGTATTTT.